These 11 T cell receptor beta chains were all obtained from the same sample, sequenced in a study of blood T cell repertoires in COVID-19. Sequencing used immunoSEQ multiplex PCR; TCRdb keeps in-frame clones, though not all of them. The sample has under 200,000 clones, around 90% seen once. The sequenced sample was peripheral blood. Receptors were obtained from a man aged 55-75 years with active or convalescent COVID-19.

This sequence joins TRBV5-4 and TRBJ2-7; 8 bases line up with TRBD1. V was pared by 3 bases and J by 3 bases, with 5 bases of the junction left unmatched. Germline V CDR1 and CDR2: SGHNT, YYREEE (reference sequence). The CDR3 has 14 residues. This chain's CDR3 is CASSYTGGNYEQYF. In DNA, the CDR3 is TGTGCCAGCAGCTATACAGGGGGGAACTACGAGCAGTACTTC.

This chain connects TRBV4-1 to TRBJ1-5, with D possibly TRBD1 on 5 matching bases. This CDR3 is built from 15 residues. Germline values: CDR1 MGHRA, CDR2 YSYEKL. The V end lost 5 bases, the J end lost 1 base, and 12 bases lay between the germline ends. The CDR3 protein is CASSKSPGSNQPQHF. Here the CDR3 DNA reads TGCGCCAGCAGCAAGTCCCCAGGGAGCAATCAGCCCCAGCATTTT.

V usage is TRBV27 and J usage is TRBJ1-2, with 8 bases identical to TRBD1. Germline trimming cut 1 base from V and 5 bases from J; bases unmatched to any gene: 9. This CDR3 is built from 16 residues. Germline-derived CDR1 and CDR2 are MNHEY and SMNVEV (reference sequence). DNA for the CDR3: TGTGCCAGCAGTTTATATCGGACAGGGAGGTGGTATGGCTACACCTTC. Its protein product is CASSLYRTGRWYGYTF.

V is TRBV7-6 and J is TRBJ1-3; D gene ambiguous. From germline, CDR1 is SGHVS and CDR2 FNYEAQ. The CDR3 runs 16 residues. V lost 1 base to trimming and J lost 2 bases, with 12 bases between them. CDR3 in amino acids: CASSLEEGFTGNTIYF. CDR3 nucleotide sequence: TGTGCCAGCAGCTTAGAGGAGGGCTTTACTGGAAACACCATATATTTT.

The V call is TRBV2, the J call TRBJ1-2, with a weak D call TRBD1 (6 bases). This CDR3 region has 15 residues. Trimming cost V 6 bases and J 9 bases, with 23 bases left between them. Looked up from germline, CDR1 is SNHLY and CDR2 is FYNNEI. In nucleotides, the CDR3 is TGTGCCAGCAGCCTGACAGGATTGGTACCAAGAAGCTACACCTTC. It codes for CASSLTGLVPRSYTF. The whole variable domain, remainder taken from reference TRBV2 and TRBJ1-2, is EPEVTQTPSHQVTQMGQEVILRCVPISNHLYFYWYRQILGQKVEFLVSFYNNEISEKSEIFDDQFSVERPDGSNFTLKIRSTKLEDSAMYFCASSLTGLVPRSYTFGSGTRLTVV.

The V gene is TRBV6-5, the J gene TRBJ2-2; 10 positions agree with TRBD1. The J segment lost 5 bases and the V segment lost 2 bases, leaving 2 bases of the junction unmatched. Germline CDR1 and CDR2: MNHEY and SVGAGI. This CDR3 is 15 amino acids long. CDR3 nucleotide sequence: TGTGCCAGCAGTTACGGACAGGGGGGAACCGGGGAGCTGTTTTTT. It is translated as CASSYGQGGTGELFF.

The chain combines TRBV6-5 with TRBJ1-3, with 9 bases aligning to TRBD1. J lost 5 bases, V lost 6 bases, and 5 bases had no gene match. The germline V gene encodes CDR1 MNHEY and CDR2 SVGAGI. The CDR3 has 14 residues. DNA of the CDR3: TGTGCCAGCAGGGGGACAGGGAACCGAAACACCATATATTTT. This gives the protein CASRGTGNRNTIYF.

A single count supports this clone. The genes are TRBV5-4 and TRBJ2-2; 8 bases are shared with TRBD2. The CDR3 totals 15 residues. CDR1 is SGHNT, CDR2 YYREEE, per germline (reference sequence). Trimming removed 4 bases from V and 1 base from J; junction bases left unmatched: 3. Here the CDR3 DNA reads TGTGCCAGCAGCCTCGCGGGGGGGAACACCGGGGAGCTGTTTTTT. Protein: CASSLAGGNTGELFF.

The CDR3: CASSQGRARGLNQPQHF. The CDR3, as DNA: TGCGCCAGCAGCCAGGGAAGGGCCAGGGGGCTCAATCAGCCCCAGCATTTT. The chain recombines TRBV4-1 with TRBJ1-5; 8 bases are shared with TRBD1. Germline-derived CDR1 and CDR2 are MGHRA and YSYEKL. J gave up 3 bases and V 3 bases, and 10 bases lay outside the gene matches. The CDR3 spans 17 residues.

CDR3 in DNA: TGCAGCGGATTGGGACAGGGGTCCCACGAGCAGTACTTC. This translates into CSGLGQGSHEQYF. The chain links TRBV29-1 to TRBJ2-7; TRBD1 agrees at 10 bases. With V trimmed by 7 bases and J by 5 bases, 8 bases remained unmatched. This CDR3 spans 13 amino acids. Germline CDR1 SQVTM, CDR2 ANQGSEA.

The V and J genes are TRBV3-1 (or the pseudogene TRBV3-2) and TRBJ2-3; TRBD2 matches 8 bases. After removal of 1 base from V and 0 bases from J, the junction contained 6 bases not matched to a gene. This CDR3 comprises 17 residues. Germline-derived CDR1 and CDR2 are LGHDT and YNNKEL (reference sequence). CDR3 residues: CASSQVSGAPSTDTQYF. The CDR3 DNA reads TGTGCCAGCAGCCAAGTTAGCGGGGCTCCGAGCACAGATACGCAGTATTTT.